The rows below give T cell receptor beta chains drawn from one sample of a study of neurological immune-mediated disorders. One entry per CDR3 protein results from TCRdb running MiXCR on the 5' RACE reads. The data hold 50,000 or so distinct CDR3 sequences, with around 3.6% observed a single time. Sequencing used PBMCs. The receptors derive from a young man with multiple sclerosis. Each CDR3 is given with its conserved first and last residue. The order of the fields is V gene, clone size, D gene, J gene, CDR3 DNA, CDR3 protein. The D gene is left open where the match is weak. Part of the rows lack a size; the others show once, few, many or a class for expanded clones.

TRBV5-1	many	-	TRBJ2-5	TGCGCCAGCAGCCCCGGGACTCAAGAGACCCAGTACTTC	CASSPGTQETQYF
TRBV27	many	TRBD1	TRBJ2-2	TGTGCCAGCAGTCTGACAGGGGGCCTAAACACCGGGGAGCTGTTTTTT	CASSLTGGLNTGELFF
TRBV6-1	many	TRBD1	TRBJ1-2	TGTGCCAGCAGTAGGACAGGGGGAGTTGCCAACTATGGCTACACCTTC	CASSRTGGVANYGYTF
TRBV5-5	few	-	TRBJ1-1	TGTGCCAGCAGCTTGGAGGTTACTAGGGCAAGCGATGAAGCTTTCTTT	CASSLEVTRASDEAFF
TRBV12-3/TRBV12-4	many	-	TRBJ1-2	TGTGCCAGCAGTGAACAGGGAATCTATGGCTACACCTTC	CASSEQGIYGYTF
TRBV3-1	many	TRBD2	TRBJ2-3	TGTGCCAGCAGCCAAGAAGCCAGCGGGGGAACAGATACGCAGTATTTT	CASSQEASGGTDTQYF
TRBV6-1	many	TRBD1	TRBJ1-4	TGTGCCAGCAGAACAGGGGTGAATGAAAAACTGTTTTTT	CASRTGVNEKLFF
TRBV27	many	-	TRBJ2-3	TGTGCCAGCAGTTTAGGTCCAGGCGGGGTCGGAACGCAGTATTTT	CASSLGPGGVGTQYF
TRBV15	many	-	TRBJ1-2	TGTGCCACCAGCAGAGATTTGAACCGTAGGAGGCTCTCTGGCTACACCTTC	CATSRDLNRRRLSGYTF
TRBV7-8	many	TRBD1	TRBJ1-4	TGTGCCAGCAGCTTATTGACAGGGAGTAATGAAAAACTGTTTTTT	CASSLLTGSNEKLFF
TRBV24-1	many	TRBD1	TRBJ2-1	TGTGCCACCAGCCCGGGACAGGGGGGCAATGAGCAGTTCTTC	CATSPGQGGNEQFF
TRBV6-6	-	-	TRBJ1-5	TGTGCCAGCAGTTACCCTCCCACAGGGATGAGCAATCAGCCCCAGAATTTT	CASSYPPTGMSNQPQNF
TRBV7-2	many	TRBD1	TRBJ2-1	TGTGCCAGCAGCGCAGATAGACAGGGGAAGAATGAGCAGTTCTTC	CASSADRQGKNEQFF
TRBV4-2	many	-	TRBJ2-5	TGTGCCAGCAGCTTAACCGGGGGGCGGTTGGAAGAGACCCAGTACTTC	CASSLTGGRLEETQYF
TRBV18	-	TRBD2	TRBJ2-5	TGTGCCAGCTCACCTCCTCGAAACGGGGGGGAGACCCAGTACTTC	CASSPPRNGGETQYF
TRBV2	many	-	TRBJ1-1	TGTGCCAGCAGCCGGATCGGCGGTACCACTGAAGCTTTCTTT	CASSRIGGTTEAFF
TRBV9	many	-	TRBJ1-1	TGTGCCAGCAGCCCCCGGGGGAGAACAGTCATGAACACTGAAGCTTTCTTT	CASSPRGRTVMNTEAFF
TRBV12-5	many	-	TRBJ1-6	TGTGCTAGTGGTTTGAGGTCGACAGAATACTCCTATAATTCACCCCTCCACTTT	CASGLRSTEYSYNSPLHF